Shown below are 29 T cell receptor beta chains from a single sample sequenced in a study of shared T cell receptors in the human thymus. Generated by immunoSEQ multiplex PCR, the TCRdb table keeps only in-frame clones and is missing some. The sample yields 630,000 or so clones, roughly 86% seen once. This sample was shared with a second study, whose subject was human thymus T cells.

What was sequenced was thymocytes. The source of these receptors is a boy in the first two years of life with a congenital heart defect.

The rearrangement links TRBV5-8 to TRBJ2-7; 7 bases align to TRBD1. Trimming removed 0 bases from V and 3 bases from J; junction bases left unmatched: 15. The CDR3 has 18 residues. Germline V CDR1 and CDR2: SGHTS, YDEGEE. The CDR3 protein is CASSLAVRQGKTCYEQYF. DNA of the CDR3: TGTGCCAGCAGCTTGGCCGTCCGACAGGGTAAAACCTGCTACGAGCAGTACTTC.

As for this clone: The identical CDR3 is also encoded by other nucleotide sequences in the sample. The CDR3 DNA follows: TGTGCCAGTAGTACATCCCATACTGCTAATTCACCCCTCCACTTT. Protein product: CASSTSHTANSPLHF. This chain connects TRBV19 to TRBJ1-6; D gene ambiguous. The CDR3 is made up of 15 amino acids. Per germline, CDR1 LNHDA and CDR2 SQIVND (reference sequence). With 4 bases removed from V and 6 bases from J, the gap between germline ends came to 13 bases.

CDR3 in amino acids: CAWSRRPGQRDNTEAFF. The CDR3 region has the DNA TGTGCCTGGAGTCGACGCCCAGGACAGCGGGACAACACTGAAGCTTTCTTT. The chain combines TRBV30 with TRBJ1-1, with a tentative D call TRBD1 (6 bases). Looked up from germline, CDR1 is GTSNPN and CDR2 is SVGIG (reference sequence). With 2 bases removed from V and 2 bases from J, the gap between germline ends came to 21 bases. There are 17 residues in the CDR3.

Here the CDR3 DNA reads TGTGCCAGCAGCACCCCTGCGTGCGAGCAGTACTTC. It yields the protein CASSTPACEQYF. The V and J genes are TRBV7-8 and TRBJ2-7; no clear D gene. The length of the CDR3 is 12 residues. The V end lost 5 bases, the J end lost 6 bases, and 11 bases lay between the germline ends. Germline CDR1 is SGHVS and CDR2 is FQNEAQ.

The chain has TRBV4-1 and TRBJ1-1, with D possibly TRBD1 on 5 matching bases. V shed 1 base and J shed 6 bases, with 15 bases lying between them. This CDR3 has 15 residues. The germline CDR1 and CDR2 sequences are MGHRA and YSYEKL. CDR3 bases: TGCGCCAGCAGCCAAGTCTCGGGGGAGTGGGCTGAAGCTTTCTTT. This encodes CASSQVSGEWAEAFF.

V gene TRBV7-8 combines with J gene TRBJ1-2, with D unclear. With 0 bases removed from V and 5 bases from J, the gap between germline ends came to 28 bases. Germline V gene sequence: CDR1 SGHVS, CDR2 FQNEAQ. This CDR3 is 20 amino acids long. The DNA of the CDR3 is TGTGCCAGCAGCTTAGCCCCGCGAGGAAGGCGCGGGAATAGGGTTTATGGCTACACCTTC. Its protein is CASSLAPRGRRGNRVYGYTF.

This chain links TRBV18 with TRBJ2-3, with D perhaps matching TRBD2 (6 bases). Germline V CDR1 and CDR2: KGHSH, LQKENI. V lost 2 bases and J 9 bases, leaving 24 bases between the germline ends. The CDR3 is 17 residues long. This CDR3 is CASSPVPAGRWGDTQYF. The CDR3 DNA reads as TGTGCCAGCTCACCAGTTCCAGCAGGGAGGTGGGGAGACACGCAGTATTTT. The full variable domain, its missing parts supplied by reference TRBV18 and TRBJ2-3, is NAGVMQNPRHLVRRRGQEARLRCSPMKGHSHVYWYRQLPEEGLKFMVYLQKENIIDESGMPKERFSAEFPKEGPSILRIQQVVRGDSAAYFCASSPVPAGRWGDTQYFGPGTRLTVL.

The chain links TRBV19 to TRBJ2-3; TRBD2 matches 12 bases. The V gene end was trimmed by 6 bases and the J gene end by 0 bases; junction bases not matched to a gene: 4. There are 16 residues in the CDR3. The germline V gene encodes CDR1 LNHDA and CDR2 SQIVND (reference sequence). This CDR3 reads CASSGLAGISTDTQYF. The CDR3 DNA reads TGTGCCAGTAGCGGACTAGCGGGAATAAGCACAGATACGCAGTATTTT.

The chain couples TRBV5-1 to TRBJ1-5; D is ambiguous. V was clipped by 1 base and J by 3 bases, with 11 bases between them. This CDR3 is 15 amino acids long. Germline V CDR1 and CDR2: SGHRS, YFSETQ. The CDR3 spells CASSLKSGNNQPQHF. Here the CDR3 DNA reads TGCGCCAGCAGCTTGAAGTCGGGAAACAATCAGCCCCAGCATTTT. The full variable domain, with the rest looked up from reference TRBV5-1 and TRBJ1-5, is KAGVTQTPRYLIKTRGQQVTLSCSPISGHRSVSWYQQTPGQGLQFLFEYFSETQRNKGNFPGRFSGRQFSNSRSEMNVSTLELGDSALYLCASSLKSGNNQPQHFGDGTRLSIL.

This rearrangement joins TRBV9 to TRBJ1-1; D may be TRBD1 (5 bases). The germline CDR1 and CDR2 sequences are SGDLS and YYNGEE. The germline V and J ends were trimmed by 0 bases and 11 bases, with 8 bases remaining between them. CDR3 length: 11 amino acids. DNA for the CDR3: TGTGCCAGCAGCGTAGCAGGGAGGGCTTTCTTT. As protein: CASSVAGRAFF.

The chain combines TRBV28 with TRBJ2-2; 11 bases are shared with TRBD1. V lost 5 bases to trimming and J lost 5 bases; unmatched junction nucleotides: 10. CDR1 and CDR2 (germline): MDHEN, SYDVKM. The CDR3 totals 17 residues. CDR3 in DNA: TGTGCCAGCAGTATCCTGGGACAGGGGGAGGTAACCGGGGAGCTGTTTTTT. It specifies CASSILGQGEVTGELFF.

The V call is TRBV29-1, the J call TRBJ1-1; D possibly corresponds to TRBD1 (6 bases). V was trimmed by 4 bases and J by 2 bases, leaving 11 bases between them. From germline, CDR1 is SQVTM and CDR2 ANQGSEA. The CDR3 length is 13 residues. This CDR3 is CSVADSKNTEAFF. Here the CDR3 DNA reads TGCAGCGTTGCGGACAGTAAAAACACTGAAGCTTTCTTT.

The rearrangement joins TRBV25-1 to TRBJ2-7; 9 nucleotides match TRBD1. Trimming at V came to 2 bases and at J to 3 bases, leaving 11 bases not matched to a gene. Germline loops: CDR1 MGHDK, CDR2 SYGVNS. The CDR3 loop spans 17 amino acids. CDR3 bases: TGTGCCAGCAGTGAAGGTATGACGGGACAGGGACTCTACGAGCAGTACTTC. Amino acid sequence: CASSEGMTGQGLYEQYF.

The gene calls are TRBV7-2 and TRBJ1-2; D is uncertain. Trimming left V 5 bases short and J 6 bases short, with 16 bases between. This CDR3 contains 14 residues. The V gene's germline CDR1 is SGHTA and CDR2 FQGNSA. CDR3 region: CASSPPGETDGYTF. CDR3 nucleotide sequence: TGTGCCAGCAGCCCCCCCGGGGAGACCGATGGCTACACCTTC.

This chain connects TRBV4-3 to TRBJ2-3; 8 nucleotides line up with TRBD1. This CDR3 spans 16 amino acids. V was pared by 1 base and J by 7 bases, with 10 bases of the junction left unmatched. CDR1 and CDR2 (germline): LGHNA, YSLEER. CDR3: CASSQVPGGGQNTQYF. For the CDR3, the DNA is TGCGCCAGCAGCCAAGTGCCAGGGGGCGGACAAAATACGCAGTATTTT.

Only a few counts were recorded for this clone. This sequence joins TRBV30 and TRBJ2-3, with D uncertain. This CDR3 is 12 amino acids long. The germline CDR1 and CDR2 sequences are GTSNPN and SVGIG (reference sequence). Between the trimmed V and J ends, which lost 4 bases and 2 bases, there was a span of 7 bases. CDR3 protein: CAWTVNTDTQYF. In nucleotides, the CDR3 is TGTGCCTGGACAGTTAACACAGATACGCAGTATTTT.

This chain's CDR3 is CASGTGDPLEQYF. The CDR3 coding sequence is TGTGCCAGCGGGACAGGGGACCCCTTGGAGCAGTACTTC. This chain joins TRBV6-6 and TRBJ2-7; TRBD1 aligns across 10 bases. V was pared by 8 bases and J by 7 bases, with 8 bases of the junction left unmatched. Per germline, CDR1 MNHNY and CDR2 SVGAGI (reference sequence). The length of the CDR3 is 13 residues.

The chain has TRBV29-1 and TRBJ2-3; 7 bases are a match to TRBD1. This CDR3 has 14 residues. Germline CDR1 SQVTM, CDR2 ANQGSEA. The ends lost 4 bases at V and 3 bases at J; junction bases unmatched: 7. Written as DNA, the CDR3 is TGCAGCGTTGTTGGCAGGGGGAGTACAGATACGCAGTATTTT. It codes for CSVVGRGSTDTQYF.

V gene TRBV7-2 combines with J gene TRBJ2-1, with D maybe TRBD2 (6 bases). Per the germline V gene, CDR1 is SGHTA and CDR2 is FQGNSA. V was clipped by 5 bases and J by 1 base, with 12 bases between them. The CDR3 is 15 amino acids. Here the CDR3 reads CASSAAGLSYNEQFF. CDR3 bases: TGTGCCAGCAGCGCGGCGGGACTGTCCTACAATGAGCAGTTCTTC.

This chain joins TRBV7-2 and TRBJ2-3; a possible D gene is TRBD2 (5 bases). V lost 2 bases to trimming and J lost 6 bases, with 15 bases between them. This CDR3 spans 15 amino acids. The germline V gene has CDR1 SGHTA and CDR2 FQGNSA. The CDR3 DNA is TGTGCCAGCAGCTTATATCGGGGTCCGCTGGATACGCAGTATTTT. Its protein is CASSLYRGPLDTQYF. Filled out from reference TRBV7-2 and TRBJ2-3, the complete variable domain reads GAGVSQSPSNKVTEKGKDVELRCDPISGHTALYWYRQSLGQGLEFLIYFQGNSAPDKSGLPSDRFSAERTGGSVSTLTIQRTQQEDSAVYLCASSLYRGPLDTQYFGPGTRLTVL.

V and J are TRBV28 and TRBJ1-6, with D maybe TRBD1 (6 bases). Germline lookup yields CDR1 MDHEN and CDR2 SYDVKM. The CDR3 is 13 amino acids. V lost 5 bases and J lost 9, with 11 bases in between. The CDR3: CASSVGGVSPLHF. Written as DNA, the CDR3 is TGTGCCAGCAGTGTAGGGGGGGTTTCACCCCTCCACTTT.

The chain carries TRBV4-3 and TRBJ1-1, with 8 positions matching TRBD1. The V and J ends lost 4 bases and 1 base, in that order; junction bases with no gene match: 5. Germline V CDR1 and CDR2: LGHNA, YSLEER. This CDR3 has 15 amino acids. CDR3 residues: CASSPTRGPNTEAFF. The CDR3 DNA sequence: TGCGCCAGCAGCCCGACCAGGGGGCCGAACACTGAAGCTTTCTTT.

The CDR3 loop is CATSRETGNIEAFF. CDR3 coding DNA: TGTGCCACCAGCAGAGAGACAGGAAATATTGAAGCTTTCTTT. The chain carries TRBV15 and TRBJ1-1; D possibly corresponds to TRBD1 (6 bases). The length of the CDR3 is 14 residues. Trimming left V 0 bases short and J 7 bases short, with 12 bases between. Germline CDR1 LNHNV, CDR2 YYDKDF (reference sequence).

This chain joins TRBV2 and TRBJ2-6, with 9 bases that match TRBD1. CDR1 SNHLY and CDR2 FYNNEI come from the germline V gene. V gave up 2 bases and J gave up 1 base; unmatched junction bases: 12. There are 20 residues in the CDR3. CDR3 sequence: CASSERVTGTGSSGANVLTF. The CDR3 DNA follows: TGTGCCAGCAGTGAAAGGGTGACCGGGACAGGGTCTTCTGGGGCCAACGTCCTGACTTTC.

The CDR3 DNA reads TGTGCCAGCAGTTTTCGACAGCAAGAGACCCAGTACTTC. It codes for CASSFRQQETQYF. The chain employs TRBV27 and TRBJ2-5, with a tentative D call TRBD1 (5 bases). Per the germline V gene, CDR1 is MNHEY and CDR2 is SMNVEV (reference sequence). V lost 3 bases and J 2 bases, leaving 7 bases between the germline ends. CDR3 length: 13 amino acids.

This rearrangement joins TRBV6-5 to TRBJ1-4; a weak D match, TRBD1 (6 bases). The germline V and J ends were trimmed by 8 bases and 0 bases, with 10 bases remaining between them. The CDR3 sequence is 14 residues long. The germline CDR1 and CDR2 sequences are MNHEY and SVGAGI. The CDR3 nucleotides are TGTGCCAGCGCCTGGACAGCAACTAATGAAAAACTGTTTTTT. This gives the protein CASAWTATNEKLFF.

The chain carries TRBV28 and TRBJ2-7; D remains ambiguous. Per the germline V gene, CDR1 is MDHEN and CDR2 is SYDVKM. Trimming cost V 3 bases and J 4 bases, with 10 bases left between them. The CDR3 length is 13 residues. The CDR3 loop reads CASSFRSGYEQYF. The CDR3 bases are TGTGCCAGCAGTTTTAGGTCAGGTTACGAGCAGTACTTC.

Comment on this clone: The same CDR3 can be traced to other DNA sequences in this sample. The rearrangement uses TRBV7-2 and TRBJ2-1; 12 bases align to TRBD2. The CDR3 is made up of 15 amino acids. The J segment lost 6 bases and the V segment lost 2 bases, leaving 2 bases of the junction unmatched. Germline assignment: CDR1 SGHTA and CDR2 FQGNSA. CDR3 in DNA: TGTGCCAGCAGCTTACTAGCGGGAGGGCCCAATGAGCAGTTCTTC. It translates to CASSLLAGGPNEQFF.

V is TRBV9 and J is TRBJ2-5; 7 bases line up with TRBD2. This CDR3 has 14 amino acids. V dropped 3 bases and J dropped 5; count of bases not matched to a gene: 7. Germline V gene data show CDR1 as SGDLS and CDR2 as YYNGEE. This CDR3 reads CASSGGSRLETQYF. Written as DNA, the CDR3 is TGTGCCAGCAGCGGCGGGAGTCGCTTGGAGACCCAGTACTTC. The complete variable domain, with remaining parts taken from reference TRBV9 and TRBJ2-5, reads DSGVTQTPKHLITATGQRVTLRCSPRSGDLSVYWYQQSLDQGLQFLIQYYNGEERAKGNILERFSAQQFPDLHSELNLSSLELGDSALYFCASSGGSRLETQYFGPGTRLLVL.